This TCR beta chain came from a study of cytomegalovirus exposure and HLA in healthy donors. With respect to this clone: The antigen is undetermined.

PCR involved 60 Vbeta and 13 Jbeta primers. TCRdb's table, derived via immunoSEQ multiplex PCR, lists solely in-frame clones and lacks some. The table records roughly 120,000 clones, roughly 74% of them present only once. General study results and limits: In terms of immune exposure information, only CMV serostatus was available. Analysis performed later showed TCR beta chains linked to HLA being more clonally expanded than equally common others.

This receptor was identified in a man aged 35-49 years in good health and CMV-seronegative. The specimen was PBMCs.

The CDR3 region has the DNA TGTGCCAGCAGTTTACGGAACACTGAAGCTTTCTTT. This translates into CASSLRNTEAFF. The chain couples TRBV27 to TRBJ1-1; no definite D call. Germline V gives CDR1 MNHEY, CDR2 SMNVEV (reference sequence). CDR3 length equals 12 residues. V lost 2 bases, J lost 1 base, and 2 bases lay in between.